The 13 T cell receptor beta chains reported below all come from one sample, sequenced in a study of OX40 agonist ivuxolimab in advanced cancers. Clones were sequenced by immunoSEQ multiplex PCR, and TCRdb holds only the in-frame ones, with some missing. The sample includes more than 55,000 clones, approximately 87% of them seen just once. The sample was CD4+ or CD8+ T cells sorted from blood, taken in a trial of the OX40 agonist ivuxolimab. The receptors here all came from an adult with an advanced solid tumor such as melanoma, head and neck, liver or kidney cancer.

The V and J genes are TRBV12-5 and TRBJ1-2; the D gene is possibly TRBD1 (5 bases). The CDR3 contains 19 residues. Germline V gene data show CDR1 as LGHNT and CDR2 as FRNRAP. Trimming took 2 bases from V and 2 from J, leaving 24 bases between them. CDR3 in DNA: TGTGCTAGTGGTTTGTCCCCCCGGACGGGGACCGTACACAACTATGGCTACACCTTC. Amino acids: CASGLSPRTGTVHNYGYTF.

The chain is built from TRBV5-4 and TRBJ2-7, with D perhaps matching TRBD2 (6 bases). The CDR3 is made up of 12 amino acids. Trimming took 2 bases from V and 7 from J, leaving 10 bases between them. Germline loops: CDR1 SGHNT, CDR2 YYREEE (reference sequence). Written as DNA, the CDR3 is TGTGCCAGCAGCTTTGCCGGGGGAGAGCAGTACTTC. It yields the protein CASSFAGGEQYF.

CDR3 bases: TGTGCCAGCTCACCGCTCGCCCGCTCAGATACGCAGTATTTT. Residues: CASSPLARSDTQYF. This sequence joins TRBV18 and TRBJ2-3; D call uncertain. This CDR3 has 14 amino acids. V lost 3 bases, J lost 4 bases, and 11 bases lay in between. Germline CDR1 is KGHSH and CDR2 is LQKENI.

This chain links TRBV5-1 with TRBJ1-4; D is possibly TRBD1 (5 bases). The CDR3 contains 14 residues. CDR1 is SGHRS and CDR2 is YFSETQ in the germline V gene. V was cut by 5 bases and J by 5 bases, with 13 bases left in between. In nucleotides, the CDR3 is TGCGCCAGCAGTGGGGGGACGGGGAATGAAAAACTGTTTTTT. Its translation: CASSGGTGNEKLFF.

J is TRBJ2-5 and V is TRBV2; D is possibly TRBD2 (6 bases). The J call may be faulty, since TRBJ2-7 better matches the DNA end. CDR1 and CDR2 (germline): SNHLY, FYNNEI. This CDR3 has 14 residues. The CDR3 bases are TGTGCCAGCAGAGCGACTAGGGTGGGCTACGAGCAGTACTTC. As protein: CASRATRVGYEQYF.

The V and J genes are TRBV5-6 and TRBJ2-7, with 8 nucleotides matching TRBD1. Germline values: CDR1 SGHDT, CDR2 YYEEEE. The CDR3 covers 12 residues. Losses at the gene ends were 4 bases for V and 6 bases for J; bases not matched to a gene: 3. The CDR3 spells CASSTGQGEQYF. In DNA, the CDR3 is TGTGCCAGCAGCACTGGACAGGGCGAGCAGTACTTC. The variable domain in full, with the rest retrieved from reference TRBV5-6 and TRBJ2-7, is DAGVTQSPTHLIKTRGQQVTLRCSPKSGHDTVSWYQQALGQGPQFIFQYYEEEERQRGNFPDRFSGHQFPNYSSELNVNALLLGDSALYLCASSTGQGEQYFGPGTRLTVT.

The rearrangement links TRBV9 to TRBJ2-1; D uncertain. The CDR3 contains 12 residues. V was trimmed by 2 bases and J by 7 bases, leaving 7 bases between them. CDR1 and CDR2 from the germline V gene are SGDLS and YYNGEE. The CDR3 nucleotides read TGTGCCAGCAGCGTCGACGAAAATGAGCAGTTCTTC. Its protein is CASSVDENEQFF.

V and J are TRBV10-3 and TRBJ1-1, with D perhaps TRBD1 (6 bases). CDR3 length: 15 amino acids. With 3 bases removed from V and 4 bases from J, the gap between germline ends came to 15 bases. CDR1 and CDR2 from the germline V gene are ENHRY and SYGVKD. Here the CDR3 DNA reads TGTGCCATCAGTGATCTACAGGGTTCCGTCACTGAAGCTTTCTTT. Translated, it gives CAISDLQGSVTEAFF.

The chain joins TRBV5-1 to TRBJ2-2, with D unclear. The CDR3 has 15 amino acids. The germline V and J ends were trimmed by 4 bases and 5 bases, with 15 bases remaining between them. Germline V gene sequence: CDR1 SGHRS, CDR2 YFSETQ. CDR3: CASSLNTIGTGELFF. For the CDR3, the DNA is TGCGCCAGCAGCCTCAACACTATAGGGACCGGGGAGCTGTTTTTT.

This clone has more than one count but fewer than ten. The rearrangement links TRBV19 to TRBJ2-1; D not certain. Trimming stripped 4 bases from V and 2 bases from J, with 9 bases between. The CDR3 spans 14 residues. From germline, CDR1 is LNHDA and CDR2 SQIVND (reference sequence). For the CDR3, the DNA is TGTGCCAGTAGTAACCTTGGCACCTACAATGAGCAGTTCTTC. Amino acids: CASSNLGTYNEQFF. The full variable domain, its missing parts supplied by reference TRBV19 and TRBJ2-1, is DGGITQSPKYLFRKEGQNVTLSCEQNLNHDAMYWYRQDPGQGLRLIYYSQIVNDFQKGDIAEGYSVSREKKESFPLTVTSAQKNPTAFYLCASSNLGTYNEQFFGPGTRLTVL.

The V gene is TRBV7-2, the J gene TRBJ2-7; TRBD1 or TRBD2 may be the D gene (6 bases each). Between the trimmed V and J ends, which lost 4 bases and 5 bases, there was a span of 9 bases. In germline, CDR1 is SGHTA, CDR2 FQGNSA. The CDR3 has 12 amino acids. The CDR3 DNA sequence: TGTGCCAGCAGCTGGAGGGGGAACGAGCAGTACTTC. This encodes CASSWRGNEQYF. Supplemented by reference TRBV7-2 and TRBJ2-7, the full variable domain reads GAGVSQSPSNKVTEKGKDVELRCDPISGHTALYWYRQSLGQGLEFLIYFQGNSAPDKSGLPSDRFSAERTGGSVSTLTIQRTQQEDSAVYLCASSWRGNEQYFGPGTRLTVT.

CDR3 nucleotide sequence: TGTGCCAGCAGCGGGTCGGCGACGGAGAGGGGTAGCTCCTACAATGAGCAGTTCTTC. It translates to CASSGSATERGSSYNEQFF. The V call is TRBV11-3, the J call TRBJ2-1; D possibly uses TRBD1 or TRBD2 (5 bases each). Germline V gives CDR1 SGHNT, CDR2 YENEEA. Trimming shortened V by 5 bases and J by 0 bases, and 23 bases separated the two germline ends. The CDR3 is 19 amino acids.

CDR3 nucleotides: TGTGCCAGCGGCCGCTACCGGGCCCCACGAGACACCGGGGAGCTGTTTTTT. Amino acid sequence: CASGRYRAPRDTGELFF. The chain recombines TRBV7-9 with TRBJ2-2; D gene unclear. The germline gives CDR1 SEHNR, CDR2 FQNEAQ (reference sequence). V was trimmed by 8 bases and J by 3 bases, leaving 22 bases between them. The CDR3 totals 17 residues. Full variable domain (outside the CDR3, taken from reference TRBV7-9 and TRBJ2-2): DTGVSQNPRHKITKRGQNVTFRCDPISEHNRLYWYRQTLGQGPEFLTYFQNEAQLEKSRLLSDRFSAERPKGSFSTLEIQRTEQGDSAMYLCASGRYRAPRDTGELFFGEGSRLTVL.